This T cell receptor (beta chain) appears in the sequencing data of a study of shared clonotypes between healthy human individuals. Researchers partitioned CD4+ cells into CD45RA+ naive and CD45RA-negative memory subsets. Whole-study results and caveats: Some clonotypes were shared by all four sorted-subset donors, while others were not shared. The non-shared ones had lower generation probabilities than the shared ones.

Assay execution proceeded at the deep level. Replicate sorted-subset PCRs were loaded with around 0.2 ug DNA, 29,000 or so T cell genomes. Libraries were prepared by immunoSEQ multiplex PCR; TCRdb keeps only in-frame clonotypes and omits some of them. Among 2 million to 2.5 million clones listed, under 95% were seen once. J gave up 5 bases and V 4 bases, and 4 bases lay outside the gene matches. This CDR3 has 13 residues. Germline CDR1 is KGHSH and CDR2 is LQKENI. A note on this clone: The antigen remains unidentified. Other DNA sequences in the sample encode the same CDR3.

The chain combines TRBV18 with TRBJ1-1; 7 bases fit TRBD1. Sequenced input: naive CD4+ T cells from PBMCs. Subset of the sample: CD45RA+ positively selected. The source is a man aged 18 to 30 in good health. Some clones in this sample may be carry-over from other donors' samples. Here the CDR3 reads CASSQGARTEAFF. CDR3 sequence (DNA): TGTGCCAGCTCACAGGGGGCAAGGACTGAAGCTTTCTTT.